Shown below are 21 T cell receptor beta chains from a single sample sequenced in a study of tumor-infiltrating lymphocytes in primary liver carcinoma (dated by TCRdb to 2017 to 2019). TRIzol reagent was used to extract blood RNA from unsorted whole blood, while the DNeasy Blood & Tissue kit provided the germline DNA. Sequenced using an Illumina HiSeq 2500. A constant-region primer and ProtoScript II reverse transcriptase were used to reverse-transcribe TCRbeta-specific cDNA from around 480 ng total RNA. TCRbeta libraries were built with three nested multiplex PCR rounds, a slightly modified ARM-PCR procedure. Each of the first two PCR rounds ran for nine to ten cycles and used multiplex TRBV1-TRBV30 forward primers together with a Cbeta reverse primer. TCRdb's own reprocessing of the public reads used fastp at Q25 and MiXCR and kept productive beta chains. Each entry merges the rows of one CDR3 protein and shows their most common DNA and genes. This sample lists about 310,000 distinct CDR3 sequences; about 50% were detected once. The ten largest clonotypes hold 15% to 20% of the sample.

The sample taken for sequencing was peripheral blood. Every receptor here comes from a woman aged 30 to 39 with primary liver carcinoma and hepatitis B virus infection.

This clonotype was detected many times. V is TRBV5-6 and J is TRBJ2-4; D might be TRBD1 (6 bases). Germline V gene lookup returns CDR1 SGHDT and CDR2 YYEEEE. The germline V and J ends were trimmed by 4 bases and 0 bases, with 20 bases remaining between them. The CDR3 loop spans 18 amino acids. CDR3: CASSPSPGTPRAKNIQYF. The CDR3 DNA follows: TGTGCCAGCAGCCCGAGCCCCGGGACACCGAGAGCCAAAAACATTCAGTACTTC.

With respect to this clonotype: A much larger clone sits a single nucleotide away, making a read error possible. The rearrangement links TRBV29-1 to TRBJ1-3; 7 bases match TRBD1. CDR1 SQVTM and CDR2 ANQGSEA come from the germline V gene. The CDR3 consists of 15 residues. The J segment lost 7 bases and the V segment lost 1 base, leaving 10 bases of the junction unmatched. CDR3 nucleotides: TGCAGCGTTGAAGGTTTCGGCAGGGGGGCGAACACCATATATTTT. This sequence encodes CSVEGFGRGANTIYF.

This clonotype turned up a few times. CDR3 sequence (DNA): TGTGCCAGCAGTTACGGTGTTAGCGGGAGTTGGGCGGACGAGCAGTACTTC. Its protein product is CASSYGVSGSWADEQYF. This rearrangement joins TRBV6-2 or TRBV6-3 to TRBJ2-7, with 9 nucleotides matching TRBD2. V lost 2 bases, J lost 5 bases, and 13 bases stayed unmatched. CDR1 is MNHEY and CDR2 is SVGEGT in the germline V gene. The CDR3 contains 17 residues.

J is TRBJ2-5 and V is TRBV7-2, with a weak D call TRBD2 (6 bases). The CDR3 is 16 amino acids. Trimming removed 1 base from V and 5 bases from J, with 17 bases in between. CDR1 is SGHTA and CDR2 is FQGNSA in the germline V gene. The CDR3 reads CASSLDLAEARETQYF. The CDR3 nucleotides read TGTGCCAGCAGCTTAGATTTAGCGGAGGCTCGGGAGACCCAGTACTTC.

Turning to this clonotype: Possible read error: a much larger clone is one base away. This CDR3 is CASTLGGYQETQYF. Here the CDR3 DNA reads TGTGCCAGCACTTTGGGGGGATACCAAGAGACCCAGTACTTC. This rearrangement joins TRBV6-1 to TRBJ2-5; maybe TRBD2 (6 bases). This CDR3 region has 14 residues. Germline loops: CDR1 MNHNS, CDR2 SASEGT. Trimming removed 7 bases from V and 0 bases from J, with 12 bases in between.

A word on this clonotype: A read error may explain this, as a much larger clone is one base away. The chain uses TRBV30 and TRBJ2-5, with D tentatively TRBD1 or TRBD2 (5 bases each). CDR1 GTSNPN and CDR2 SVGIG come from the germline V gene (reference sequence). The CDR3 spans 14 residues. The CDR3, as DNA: TGTGCCTGGAGTGTACCGGGACGTCAAGAGGCCCAGTACTTC. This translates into CAWSVPGRQEAQYF.

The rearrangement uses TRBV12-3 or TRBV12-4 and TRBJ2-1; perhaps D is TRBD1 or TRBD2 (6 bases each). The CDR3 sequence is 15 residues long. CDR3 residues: CATSLRGGGGNEQFF. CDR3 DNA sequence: TGTGCTACCAGTTTAAGGGGCGGAGGGGGCAATGAGCAGTTCTTC.

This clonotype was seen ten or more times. The CDR3: CASSLVGNEQFF. As DNA, the CDR3 is TGTGCCAGCAGTTTAGTGGGGAATGAGCAGTTCTTC. The V gene is TRBV12-3 or TRBV12-4, the J gene TRBJ2-1; D is unresolved. Trimming removed 1 base at V and 7 bases at J, with 5 bases between. This CDR3 has 12 amino acids.

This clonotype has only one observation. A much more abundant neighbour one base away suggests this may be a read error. The CDR3 DNA sequence: TGTACCAGCAGCCAAGGAGGGTCGGGAATCTATGGCTACACCTTC. It is translated as CTSSQGGSGIYGYTF. The chain carries TRBV14 and TRBJ1-2; no firm D call. Germline loops: CDR1 SGHDN, CDR2 FVKESK. The CDR3 is 15 residues long.

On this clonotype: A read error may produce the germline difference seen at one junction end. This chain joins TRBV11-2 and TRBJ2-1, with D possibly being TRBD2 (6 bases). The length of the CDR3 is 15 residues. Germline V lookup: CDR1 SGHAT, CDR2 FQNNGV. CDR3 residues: CASSFTNGSGNGQFF. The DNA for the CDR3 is TGTGCCAGCAGCTTTACTAACGGGAGCGGAAATGGGCAGTTCTTC.

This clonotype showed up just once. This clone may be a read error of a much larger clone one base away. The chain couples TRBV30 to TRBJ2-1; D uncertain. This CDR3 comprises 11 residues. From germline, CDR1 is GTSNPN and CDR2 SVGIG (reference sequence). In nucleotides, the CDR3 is TGTGCCTGGAGTGCTTCCAATGAGCAGATCTTC. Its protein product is CAWSASNEQIF.

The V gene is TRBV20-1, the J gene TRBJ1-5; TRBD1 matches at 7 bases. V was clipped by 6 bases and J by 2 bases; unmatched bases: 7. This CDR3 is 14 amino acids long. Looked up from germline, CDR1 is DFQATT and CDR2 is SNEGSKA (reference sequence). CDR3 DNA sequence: TGCAGTGCAAATGGACAGGCTCGCAATCAGCCCCAGCATTTT. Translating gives CSANGQARNQPQHF.

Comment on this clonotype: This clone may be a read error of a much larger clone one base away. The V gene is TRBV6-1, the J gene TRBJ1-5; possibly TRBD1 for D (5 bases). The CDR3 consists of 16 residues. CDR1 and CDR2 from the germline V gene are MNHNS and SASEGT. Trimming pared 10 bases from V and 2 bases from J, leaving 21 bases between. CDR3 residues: CAIVAVGGMGNQPQHF. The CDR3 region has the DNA TGTGCCATCGTTGCAGTGGGGGGAATGGGCAATCAGCCCCAGCATTTT.

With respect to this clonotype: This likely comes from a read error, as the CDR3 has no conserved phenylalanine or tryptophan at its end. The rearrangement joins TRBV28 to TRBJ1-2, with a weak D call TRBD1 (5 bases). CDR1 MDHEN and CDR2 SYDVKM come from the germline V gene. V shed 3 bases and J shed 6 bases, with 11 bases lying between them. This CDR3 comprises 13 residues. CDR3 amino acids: CASSLSTGDGYTL. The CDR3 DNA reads TGTGCCAGCAGTTTGAGCACAGGAGATGGCTACACCTTA.

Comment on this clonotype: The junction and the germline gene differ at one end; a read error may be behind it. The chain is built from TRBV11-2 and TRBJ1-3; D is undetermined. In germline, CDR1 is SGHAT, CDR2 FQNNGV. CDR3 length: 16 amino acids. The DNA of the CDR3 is TGTGCCAGCAGTTCGTACCGACTCAGCTCTGGAACCACCATATATTTT. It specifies CASSSYRLSSGTTIYF.

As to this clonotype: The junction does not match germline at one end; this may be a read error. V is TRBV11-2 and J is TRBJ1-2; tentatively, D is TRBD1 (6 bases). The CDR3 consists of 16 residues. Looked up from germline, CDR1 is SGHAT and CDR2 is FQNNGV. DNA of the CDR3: TGTGCCAGCAGATCCCACAGGGATGGTGGGGACTATGCCTACACCTTC. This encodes CASRSHRDGGDYAYTF.

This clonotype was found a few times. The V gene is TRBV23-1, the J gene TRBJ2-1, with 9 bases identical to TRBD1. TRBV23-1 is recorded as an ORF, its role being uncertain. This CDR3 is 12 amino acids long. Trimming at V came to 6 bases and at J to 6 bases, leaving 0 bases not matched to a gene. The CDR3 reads CASRTGGNEQFF. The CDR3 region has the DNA TGCGCCAGCAGGACAGGGGGCAATGAGCAGTTCTTC.

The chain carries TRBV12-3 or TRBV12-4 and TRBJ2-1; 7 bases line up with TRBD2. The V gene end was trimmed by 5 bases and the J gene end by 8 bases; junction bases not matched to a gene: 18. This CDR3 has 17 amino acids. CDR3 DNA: TGTGCCAGCAGTCCCGCTAGAGGAGCGGGAAGTATTGATGAGCAGTTCTTC. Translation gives CASSPARGAGSIDEQFF.

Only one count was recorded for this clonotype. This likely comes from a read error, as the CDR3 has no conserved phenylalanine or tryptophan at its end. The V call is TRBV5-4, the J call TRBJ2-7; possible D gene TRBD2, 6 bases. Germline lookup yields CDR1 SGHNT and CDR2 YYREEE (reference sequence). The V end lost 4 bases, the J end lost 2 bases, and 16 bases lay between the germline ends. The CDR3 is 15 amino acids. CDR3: CASSPPGLTTYEQYI. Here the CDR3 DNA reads TGTGCCAGCAGCCCGCCGGGACTTACTACCTACGAGCAGTACATC.

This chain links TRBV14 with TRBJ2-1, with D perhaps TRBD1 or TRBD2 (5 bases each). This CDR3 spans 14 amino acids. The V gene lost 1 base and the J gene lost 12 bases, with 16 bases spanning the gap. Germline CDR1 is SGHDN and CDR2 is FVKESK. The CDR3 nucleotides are TGTGCCAGCAGCCAAGGAAGGGCGTCGAGGGGGCAGTTCTTC. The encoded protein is CASSQGRASRGQFF.

This chain's CDR3 is CASKPGQGAWNTEAFF. The CDR3 DNA follows: TGTGCCAGCAAACCGGGACAGGGGGCCTGGAACACTGAAGCTTTCTTT. The gene calls are TRBV13 and TRBJ1-1, with 12 bases matching TRBD1. The germline gives CDR1 PRHDT, CDR2 FYEKMQ (reference sequence). Trimming at V came to 7 bases and at J to 1 base, leaving 7 bases not matched to a gene. The CDR3 spans 16 residues.